The rows below give T cell receptor beta chains drawn from one sample of a study of blood T cell repertoires in COVID-19. Profiling relied on immunoSEQ multiplex PCR, and the TCRdb table lists in-frame clones only, not all of them. The repertoire holds about 160,000 clones, with around 80% as singletons. The sample comprised peripheral blood. Receptor source: an elderly woman with acute or convalescent COVID-19. Both conserved end residues are part of each CDR3. The order of the fields is J gene, V gene, D gene, CDR3 DNA, CDR3 protein. D genes are given only for firm matches.

TRBJ2-2 TRBV7-6 NA TGTGCCAGCAGCTTAGGATCTTTCGACATACTGTCGAACACCGGGGAGCTGTTTTTT CASSLGSFDILSNTGELFF
TRBJ2-1 TRBV4-2 TRBD2 TGTGCCAGCAGCCTCGGGACTAGCGGTGGGAATGAGCAGTTCTTC CASSLGTSGGNEQFF
TRBJ2-5 TRBV5-4 TRBD2 TGTGCCAGCAGCCCTGGACTAGCGGGAGGAAAAGAGACCCAGTACTTC CASSPGLAGGKETQYF
TRBJ2-1 TRBV28 NA TGTGCCAGCAGTTTCCACGGGGGACCTATTATGGGTGAGCAGTTCTTC CASSFHGGPIMGEQFF
TRBJ2-1 TRBV5-1 NA TGCGCCAGCAGCTGGGCAGGGTCGAATGAGCAGTTCTTC CASSWAGSNEQFF
TRBJ1-3 TRBV6-6 TRBD1 TGTGCCAGCAGTCGTCCGGGACAGGGGGCCGGTGGAAACACCATATATTTT CASSRPGQGAGGNTIYF
TRBJ2-2 TRBV5-1 TRBD1 TGCGCCAGCAGCGCACAGGGGGCGGGCACCGGGGAGCTGTTTTTT CASSAQGAGTGELFF
TRBJ1-6 TRBV5-1 TRBD1 TGCGCCAGCAGCCCCACAGGACAGGTTGGTTCACCCCTCCACTTT CASSPTGQVGSPLHF
TRBJ1-1 TRBV3-1/TRBV3-2 NA TGTGCCAGCAGCCAAGGAGGTGAAGCTTTCTTT CASSQGGEAFF
TRBJ2-1 TRBV18 TRBD1 TGTGCCAGCTCACTCCGGGACAGAGTTAATGAGCAGTTCTTC CASSLRDRVNEQFF
TRBJ2-5 TRBV5-4 TRBD2 TGTGCCAGCAGCATGGGACTAGCGGGGGGCGGGGTTCTCGAGACCCAGTACTTC CASSMGLAGGGVLETQYF
TRBJ2-7 TRBV7-6 TRBD2 TGTGCCAGCAGCTTATCGACGGGAGGAGAGCAGTACTTC CASSLSTGGEQYF
TRBJ2-1 TRBV3-1/TRBV3-2 TRBD2 TGTGCCAGCGGTTCGTTAGCGGGGGGGCCATTGAGGAATGAGCAGTTCTTC CASGSLAGGPLRNEQFF
TRBJ1-4 TRBV5-1 NA TGCGCCAGCAGCTTCACGGGGGACGAAAAACTGTTTTTT CASSFTGDEKLFF